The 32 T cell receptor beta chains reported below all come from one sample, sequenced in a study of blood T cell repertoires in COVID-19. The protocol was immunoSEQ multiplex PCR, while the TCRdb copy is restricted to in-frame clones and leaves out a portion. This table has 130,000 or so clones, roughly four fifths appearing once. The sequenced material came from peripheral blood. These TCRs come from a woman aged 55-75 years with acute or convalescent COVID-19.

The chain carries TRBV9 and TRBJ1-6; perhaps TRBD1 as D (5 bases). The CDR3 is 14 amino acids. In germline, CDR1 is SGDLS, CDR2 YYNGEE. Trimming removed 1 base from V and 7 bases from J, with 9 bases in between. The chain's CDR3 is CASSVLDSNSPLHF. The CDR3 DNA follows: TGTGCCAGCAGCGTATTAGACAGCAATTCACCCCTCCACTTT.

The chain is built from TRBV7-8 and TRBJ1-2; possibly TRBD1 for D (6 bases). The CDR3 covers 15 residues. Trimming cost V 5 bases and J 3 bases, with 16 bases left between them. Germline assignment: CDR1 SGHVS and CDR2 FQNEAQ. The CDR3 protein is CASSTRQAGDYGYTF. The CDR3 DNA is TGTGCCAGCAGCACCCGACAGGCAGGGGACTATGGCTACACCTTC. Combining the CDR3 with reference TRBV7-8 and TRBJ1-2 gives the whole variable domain GAGVSQSPRYKVAKRGQDVALRCDPISGHVSLFWYQQALGQGPEFLTYFQNEAQLDKSGLPSDRFFAERPEGSVSTLKIQRTQQEDSAVYLCASSTRQAGDYGYTFGSGTRLTVV.

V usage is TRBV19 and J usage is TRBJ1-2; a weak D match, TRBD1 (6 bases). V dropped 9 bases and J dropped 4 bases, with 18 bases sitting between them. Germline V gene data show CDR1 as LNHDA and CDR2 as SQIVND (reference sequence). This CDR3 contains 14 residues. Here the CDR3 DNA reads TGTGCCAGCCGACCCTACAGGGACATCTATGGCTACACCTTC. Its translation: CASRPYRDIYGYTF.

CDR3: CASSGDFTDTQYF. CDR3 bases: TGCGCCAGCAGCGGGGACTTCACAGATACGCAGTATTTT. The V call is TRBV10-1, the J call TRBJ2-3; D perhaps matches TRBD2 (6 bases). The CDR3 sequence is 13 residues long. The ends were cut back, 6 bases at V and 2 bases at J, with 9 bases in the middle. Germline CDR1 reads WNHNN; CDR2 reads SYGVQD (reference sequence).

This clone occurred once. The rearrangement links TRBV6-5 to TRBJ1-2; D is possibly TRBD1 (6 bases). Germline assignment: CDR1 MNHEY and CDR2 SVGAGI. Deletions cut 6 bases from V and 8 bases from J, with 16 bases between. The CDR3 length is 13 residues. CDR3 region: CASSQLRGQGYTF. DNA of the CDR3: TGTGCCAGCAGCCAACTCAGGGGCCAAGGCTACACCTTC.

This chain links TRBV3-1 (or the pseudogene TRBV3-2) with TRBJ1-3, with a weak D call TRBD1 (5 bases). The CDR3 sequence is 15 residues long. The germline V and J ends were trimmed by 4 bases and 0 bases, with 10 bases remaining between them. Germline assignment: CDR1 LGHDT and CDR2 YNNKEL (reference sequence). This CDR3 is CASSPRAPSGNTIYF. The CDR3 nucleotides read TGTGCCAGCAGCCCCAGGGCCCCCTCTGGAAACACCATATATTTT.

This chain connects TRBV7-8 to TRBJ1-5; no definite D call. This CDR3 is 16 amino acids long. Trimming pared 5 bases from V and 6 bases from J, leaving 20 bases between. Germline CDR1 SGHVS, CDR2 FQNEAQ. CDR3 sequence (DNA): TGTGCCAGCAGCCCCAGCCCTAGGCCTGGCGTTCAGCCCCAGCATTTT. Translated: CASSPSPRPGVQPQHF.

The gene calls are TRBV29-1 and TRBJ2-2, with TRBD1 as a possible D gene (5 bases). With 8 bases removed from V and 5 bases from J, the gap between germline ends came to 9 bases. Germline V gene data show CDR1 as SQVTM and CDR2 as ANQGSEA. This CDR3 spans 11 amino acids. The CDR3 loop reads CSCRGTGELFF. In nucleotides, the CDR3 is TGCAGCTGTAGGGGAACCGGGGAGCTGTTTTTT.

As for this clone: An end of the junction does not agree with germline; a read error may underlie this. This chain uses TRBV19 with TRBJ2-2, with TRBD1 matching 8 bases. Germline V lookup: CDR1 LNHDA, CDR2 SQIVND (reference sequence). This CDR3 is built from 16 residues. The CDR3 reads CASSIDWTGNNGELFF. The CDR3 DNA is TGTGCCAGTAGTATAGACTGGACAGGGAACAACGGGGAGCTGTTTTTT.

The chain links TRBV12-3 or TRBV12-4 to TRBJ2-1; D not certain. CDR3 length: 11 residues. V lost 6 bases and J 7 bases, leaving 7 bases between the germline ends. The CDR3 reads CASSIRNEQFF. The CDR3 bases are TGTGCCAGCAGCATACGGAATGAGCAGTTCTTC.

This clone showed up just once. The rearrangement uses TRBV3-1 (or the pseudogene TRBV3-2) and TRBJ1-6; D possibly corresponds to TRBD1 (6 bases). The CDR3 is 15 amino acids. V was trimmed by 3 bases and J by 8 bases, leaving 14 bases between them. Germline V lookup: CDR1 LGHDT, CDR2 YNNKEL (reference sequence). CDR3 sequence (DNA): TGTGCCAGCAGCCATACAGGGTTGGCTTATTCACCCCTCCACTTT. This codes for CASSHTGLAYSPLHF.

The CDR3 DNA sequence: TGTGCCAGCAGCTCCGGACAGGACCCAAACACCATATATTTT. Its translation is CASSSGQDPNTIYF. This chain joins TRBV7-9 and TRBJ1-3, with 7 nucleotides matching TRBD1. The length of the CDR3 is 14 residues. The J segment lost 6 bases and the V segment lost 4 bases, leaving 6 bases of the junction unmatched. Per the germline V gene, CDR1 is SEHNR and CDR2 is FQNEAQ (reference sequence).

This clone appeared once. The CDR3 loop reads CASSLGTYTEAFF. The CDR3 DNA reads TGTGCCAGCAGTTTGGGCACCTACACTGAAGCTTTCTTT. The gene calls are TRBV27 and TRBJ1-1, with D hard to call. There are 13 residues in the CDR3. Between the trimmed V and J ends, which lost 3 bases and 3 bases, there was a span of 8 bases. Germline CDR1 is MNHEY and CDR2 is SMNVEV (reference sequence).

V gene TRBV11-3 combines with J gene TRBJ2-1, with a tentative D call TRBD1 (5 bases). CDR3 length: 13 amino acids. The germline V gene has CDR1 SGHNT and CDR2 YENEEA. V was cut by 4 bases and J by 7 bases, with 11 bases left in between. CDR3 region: CASSSRGGNEQFF. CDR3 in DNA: TGTGCCAGCAGCTCAAGGGGTGGGAATGAGCAGTTCTTC.

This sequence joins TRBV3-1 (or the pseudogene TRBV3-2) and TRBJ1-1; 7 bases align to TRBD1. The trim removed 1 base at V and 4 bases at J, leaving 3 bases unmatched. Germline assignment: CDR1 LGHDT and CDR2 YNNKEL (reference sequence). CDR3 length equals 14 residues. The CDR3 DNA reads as TGTGCCAGCAGCCAAGCGGGACAGCTCACTGAAGCTTTCTTT. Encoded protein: CASSQAGQLTEAFF.

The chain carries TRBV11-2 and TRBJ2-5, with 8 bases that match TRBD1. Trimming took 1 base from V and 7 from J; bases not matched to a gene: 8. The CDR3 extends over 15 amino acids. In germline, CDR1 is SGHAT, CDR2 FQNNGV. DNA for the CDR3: TGTGCCAGCAGCTTAGGACAGGGGAGAGACCGGACCCAGTACTTC. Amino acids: CASSLGQGRDRTQYF.

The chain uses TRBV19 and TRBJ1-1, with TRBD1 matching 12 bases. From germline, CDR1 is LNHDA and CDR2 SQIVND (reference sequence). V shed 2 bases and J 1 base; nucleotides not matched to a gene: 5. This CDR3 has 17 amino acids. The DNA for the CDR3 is TGTGCCAGTAGTATAATGGGACAGGGGGCTCGGAACACTGAAGCTTTCTTT. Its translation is CASSIMGQGARNTEAFF.

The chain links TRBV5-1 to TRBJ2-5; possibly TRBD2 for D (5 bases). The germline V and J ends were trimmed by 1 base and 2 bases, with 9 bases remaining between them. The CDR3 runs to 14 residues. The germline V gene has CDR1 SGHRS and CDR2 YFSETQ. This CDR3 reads CASSLRRGQETQYF. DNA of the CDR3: TGCGCCAGCAGCTTGAGACGGGGACAAGAGACCCAGTACTTC.

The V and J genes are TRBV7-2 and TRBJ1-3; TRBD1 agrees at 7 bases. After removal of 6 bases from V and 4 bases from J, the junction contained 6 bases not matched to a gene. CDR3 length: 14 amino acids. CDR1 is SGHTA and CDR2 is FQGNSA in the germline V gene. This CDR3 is CASSPGTAGNTIYF. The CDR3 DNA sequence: TGTGCCAGCAGTCCCGGGACAGCCGGAAACACCATATATTTT.

CDR3 residues: CASSFDRALMNTEAFF. CDR3 bases: TGTGCCAGCAGCTTCGACAGGGCCTTAATGAACACTGAAGCTTTCTTT. J is TRBJ1-1 and V is TRBV5-5, with 7 nucleotides matching TRBD1. CDR3 length: 16 residues. After removal of 2 bases from V and 0 bases from J, the junction contained 7 bases not matched to a gene. The germline V gene has CDR1 SGHKS and CDR2 YYEKEE (reference sequence).

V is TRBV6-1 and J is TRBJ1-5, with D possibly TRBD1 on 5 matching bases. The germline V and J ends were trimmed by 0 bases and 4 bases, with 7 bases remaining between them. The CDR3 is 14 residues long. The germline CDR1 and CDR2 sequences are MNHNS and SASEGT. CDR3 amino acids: CASSEASGNQPQHF. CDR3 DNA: TGTGCCAGCAGTGAAGCTTCAGGGAATCAGCCCCAGCATTTT.

The DNA for the CDR3 is TGTGCCAGTAGTATCGGGAACACCGGGGAGCTGTTTTTT. Translated, it gives CASSIGNTGELFF. The V and J genes are TRBV19 and TRBJ2-2; D unresolved. The germline V gene has CDR1 LNHDA and CDR2 SQIVND (reference sequence). The V end lost 3 bases, the J end lost 1 base, and 3 bases lay between the germline ends. The CDR3 runs to 13 residues.

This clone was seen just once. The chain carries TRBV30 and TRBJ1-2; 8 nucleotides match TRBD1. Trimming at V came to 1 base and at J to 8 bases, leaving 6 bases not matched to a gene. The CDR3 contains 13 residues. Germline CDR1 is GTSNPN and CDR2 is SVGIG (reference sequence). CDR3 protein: CAWSAGTGEGYTF. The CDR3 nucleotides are TGTGCCTGGAGTGCTGGGACAGGTGAAGGCTACACCTTC.

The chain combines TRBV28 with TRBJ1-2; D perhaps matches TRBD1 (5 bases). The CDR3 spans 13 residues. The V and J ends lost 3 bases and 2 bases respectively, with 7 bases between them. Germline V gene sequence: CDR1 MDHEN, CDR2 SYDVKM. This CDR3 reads CASSFRGNYGYTF. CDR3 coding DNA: TGTGCCAGCAGTTTTCGGGGGAACTATGGCTACACCTTC.

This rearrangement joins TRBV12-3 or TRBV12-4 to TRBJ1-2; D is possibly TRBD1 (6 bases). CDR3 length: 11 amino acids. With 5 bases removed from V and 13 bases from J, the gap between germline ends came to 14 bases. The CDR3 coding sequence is TGTGCCAGCAGTACCGGACAGTATTCCACCTTC. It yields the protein CASSTGQYSTF.

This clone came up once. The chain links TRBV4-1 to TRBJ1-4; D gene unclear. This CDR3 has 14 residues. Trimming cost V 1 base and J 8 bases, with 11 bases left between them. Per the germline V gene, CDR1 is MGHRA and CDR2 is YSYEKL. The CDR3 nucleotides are TGCGCCAGCAGCCAAGGACATAGAGAGGAAAAACTGTTTTTT. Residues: CASSQGHREEKLFF.

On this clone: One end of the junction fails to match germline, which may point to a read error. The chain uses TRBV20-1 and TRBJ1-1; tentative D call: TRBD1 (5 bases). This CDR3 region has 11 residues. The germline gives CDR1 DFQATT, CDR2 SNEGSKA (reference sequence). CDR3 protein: CSARVDTEAFF. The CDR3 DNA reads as TGCAGTGCTAGGGTGGACACCGAAGCTTTCTTT.

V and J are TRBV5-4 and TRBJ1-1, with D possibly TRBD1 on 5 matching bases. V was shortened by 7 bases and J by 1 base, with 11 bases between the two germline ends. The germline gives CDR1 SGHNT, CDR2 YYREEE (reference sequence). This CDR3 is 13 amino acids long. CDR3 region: CASGIDRNTEAFF. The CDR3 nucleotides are TGTGCCAGCGGTATAGACAGGAACACTGAAGCTTTCTTT.

For the CDR3, the DNA is TGCAGTGCTAACGGGGAGACCCAGTACTTC. Residues: CSANGETQYF. The chain joins TRBV20-1 to TRBJ2-5; D unclear. CDR1 is DFQATT and CDR2 is SNEGSKA in the germline V gene (reference sequence). The ends were cut back, 4 bases at V and 5 bases at J, with 5 bases in the middle. This CDR3 is built from 10 residues.

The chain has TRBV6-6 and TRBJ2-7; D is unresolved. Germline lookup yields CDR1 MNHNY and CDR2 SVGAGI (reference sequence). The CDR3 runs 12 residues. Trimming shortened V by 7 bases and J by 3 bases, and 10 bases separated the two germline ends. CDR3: CASTPFGYEQYV. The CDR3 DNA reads TGTGCCAGCACCCCTTTCGGCTACGAGCAGTACGTC.

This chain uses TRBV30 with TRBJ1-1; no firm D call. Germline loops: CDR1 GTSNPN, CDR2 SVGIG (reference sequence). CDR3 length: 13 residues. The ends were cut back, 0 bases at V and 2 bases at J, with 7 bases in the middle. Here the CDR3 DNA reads TGTGCCTGGAGTGTCCCCGTAAACACTGAAGCTTTCTTT. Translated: CAWSVPVNTEAFF. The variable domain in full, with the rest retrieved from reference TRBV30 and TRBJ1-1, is SQTIHQWPATLVQPVGSPLSLECTVEGTSNPNLYWYRQAAGRGLQLLFYSVGIGQISSEVPQNLSASRPQDRQFILSSKKLLLSDSGFYLCAWSVPVNTEAFFGQGTRLTVV.

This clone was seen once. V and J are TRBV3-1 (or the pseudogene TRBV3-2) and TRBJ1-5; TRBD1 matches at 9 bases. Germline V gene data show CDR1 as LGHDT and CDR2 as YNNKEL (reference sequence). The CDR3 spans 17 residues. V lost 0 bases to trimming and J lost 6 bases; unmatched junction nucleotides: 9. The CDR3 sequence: CASSQDHGTGFGQPQHF. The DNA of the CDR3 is TGTGCCAGCAGCCAAGATCACGGGACAGGGTTCGGTCAGCCCCAGCATTTT.